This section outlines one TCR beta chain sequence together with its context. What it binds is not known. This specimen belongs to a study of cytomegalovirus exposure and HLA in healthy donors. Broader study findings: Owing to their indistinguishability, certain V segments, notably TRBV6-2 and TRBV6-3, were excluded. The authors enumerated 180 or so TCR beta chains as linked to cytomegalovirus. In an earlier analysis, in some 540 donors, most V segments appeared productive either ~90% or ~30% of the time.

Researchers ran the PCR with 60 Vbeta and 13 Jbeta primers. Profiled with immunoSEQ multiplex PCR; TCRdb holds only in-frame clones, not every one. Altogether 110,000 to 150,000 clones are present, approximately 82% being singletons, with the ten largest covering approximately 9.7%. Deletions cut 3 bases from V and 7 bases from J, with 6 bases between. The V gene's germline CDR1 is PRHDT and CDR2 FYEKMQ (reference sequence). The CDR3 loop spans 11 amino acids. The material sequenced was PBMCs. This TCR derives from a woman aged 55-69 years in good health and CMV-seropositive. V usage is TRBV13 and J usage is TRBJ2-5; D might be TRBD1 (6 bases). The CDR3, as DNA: TGTGCCAGCAGCTTCAGGGGGACCCAGTACTTC. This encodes CASSFRGTQYF. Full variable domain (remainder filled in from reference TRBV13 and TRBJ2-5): AAGVIQSPRHLIKEKRETATLKCYPIPRHDTVYWYQQGPGQDPQFLISFYEKMQSDKGSIPDRFSAQQFSDYHSELNMSSLELGDSALYFCASSFRGTQYFGPGTRLLVL.